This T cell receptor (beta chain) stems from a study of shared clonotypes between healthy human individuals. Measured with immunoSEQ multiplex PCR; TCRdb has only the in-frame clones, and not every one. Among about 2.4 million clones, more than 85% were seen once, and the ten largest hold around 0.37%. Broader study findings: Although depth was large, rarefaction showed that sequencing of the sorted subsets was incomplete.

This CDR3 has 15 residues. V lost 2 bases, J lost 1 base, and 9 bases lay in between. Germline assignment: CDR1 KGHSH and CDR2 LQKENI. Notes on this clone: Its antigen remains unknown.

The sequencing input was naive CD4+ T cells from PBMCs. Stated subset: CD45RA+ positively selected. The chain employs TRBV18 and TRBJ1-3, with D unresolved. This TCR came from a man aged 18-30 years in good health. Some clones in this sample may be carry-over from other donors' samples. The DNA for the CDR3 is TGTGCCAGCTCACCAGATCTTCGATCTGGAAACACCATATATTTT. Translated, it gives CASSPDLRSGNTIYF.